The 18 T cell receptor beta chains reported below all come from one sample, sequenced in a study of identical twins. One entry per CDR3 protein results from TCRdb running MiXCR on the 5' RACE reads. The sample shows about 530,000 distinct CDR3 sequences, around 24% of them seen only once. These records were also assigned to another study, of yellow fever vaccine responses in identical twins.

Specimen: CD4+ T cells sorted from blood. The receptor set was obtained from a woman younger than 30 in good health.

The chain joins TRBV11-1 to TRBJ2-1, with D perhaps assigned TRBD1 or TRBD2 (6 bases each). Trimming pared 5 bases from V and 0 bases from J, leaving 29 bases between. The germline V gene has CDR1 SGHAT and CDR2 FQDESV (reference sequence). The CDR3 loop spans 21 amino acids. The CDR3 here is CASSVGQTISFAGHSYNEQFF. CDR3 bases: TGTGCCAGCAGCGTTGGACAGACGATCTCCTTTGCGGGGCACTCCTACAATGAGCAGTTCTTC.

Written as DNA, the CDR3 is TGTGCCAGCAGTGCCAAGGGTTACGAGCAGTACGTC. This encodes CASSAKGYEQYV. The V gene is TRBV28, the J gene TRBJ2-7; D is ambiguous. V lost 5 bases to trimming and J lost 4 bases, with 9 bases between them. The CDR3 spans 12 residues. Per the germline V gene, CDR1 is MDHEN and CDR2 is SYDVKM.

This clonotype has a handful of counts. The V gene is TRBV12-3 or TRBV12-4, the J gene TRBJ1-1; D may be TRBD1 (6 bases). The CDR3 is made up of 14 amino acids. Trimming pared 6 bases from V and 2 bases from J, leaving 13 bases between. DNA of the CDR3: TGTGCCAGCAGGACCGGGACACTTAACACTGAAGCTTTCTTT. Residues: CASRTGTLNTEAFF.

This chain's CDR3 is CSAGQGATYNEQFF. The DNA of the CDR3 is TGCAGTGCTGGACAGGGGGCGACCTACAATGAGCAGTTCTTC. This chain links TRBV20-1 with TRBJ2-1; 11 bases are a match to TRBD1. V shed 5 bases, J shed 2 bases, and the junction held 2 bases outside the gene matches. The germline CDR1 and CDR2 sequences are DFQATT and SNEGSKA (reference sequence). This CDR3 comprises 14 residues.

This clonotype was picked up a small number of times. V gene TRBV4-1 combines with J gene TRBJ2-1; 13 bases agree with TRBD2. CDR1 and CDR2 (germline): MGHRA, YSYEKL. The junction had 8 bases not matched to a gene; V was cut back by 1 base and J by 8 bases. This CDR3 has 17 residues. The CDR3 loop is CASSQGTSGSPLDEQFF. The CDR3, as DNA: TGCGCCAGCAGCCAAGGGACTAGCGGGAGCCCCCTAGATGAGCAGTTCTTC.

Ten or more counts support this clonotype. DNA of the CDR3: TGCAGTGCCAGCGGCAGTTCGCCTTCAACTAATGAAAAACTGTTTTTT. Amino acids: CSASGSSPSTNEKLFF. V is TRBV20-1 and J is TRBJ1-4; D ambiguous. The CDR3 extends over 16 amino acids. Per germline, CDR1 DFQATT and CDR2 SNEGSKA (reference sequence). V lost 6 bases and J lost 0, with 17 bases in between.

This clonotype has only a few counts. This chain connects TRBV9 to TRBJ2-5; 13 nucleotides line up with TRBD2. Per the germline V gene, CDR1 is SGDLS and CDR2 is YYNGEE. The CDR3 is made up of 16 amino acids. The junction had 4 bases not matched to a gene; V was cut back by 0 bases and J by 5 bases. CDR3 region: CASSVGTSGSYETQYF. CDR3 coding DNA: TGTGCCAGCAGCGTAGGGACTAGCGGGAGCTACGAGACCCAGTACTTC.

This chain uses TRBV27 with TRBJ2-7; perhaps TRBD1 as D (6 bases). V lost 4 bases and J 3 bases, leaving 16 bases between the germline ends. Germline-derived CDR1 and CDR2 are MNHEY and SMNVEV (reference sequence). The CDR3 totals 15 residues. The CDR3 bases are TGTGCCAGCAGTTATACGACAGGTCAAAACTACGAGCAGTACTTC. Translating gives CASSYTTGQNYEQYF.

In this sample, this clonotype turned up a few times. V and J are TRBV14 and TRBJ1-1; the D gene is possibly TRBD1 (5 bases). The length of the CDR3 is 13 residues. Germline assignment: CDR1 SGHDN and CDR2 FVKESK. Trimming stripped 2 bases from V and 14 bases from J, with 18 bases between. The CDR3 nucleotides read TGTGCCAGCAGCCAACCCGACAGTTTACCCTTATTCTTT. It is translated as CASSQPDSLPLFF.

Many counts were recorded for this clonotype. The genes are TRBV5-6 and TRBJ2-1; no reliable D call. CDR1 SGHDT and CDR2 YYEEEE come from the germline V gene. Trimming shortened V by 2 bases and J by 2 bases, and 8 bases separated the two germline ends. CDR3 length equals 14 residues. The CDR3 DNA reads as TGTGCCAGCAGCTTAGGCCCGACCTACAATGAGCAGTTCTTC. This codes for CASSLGPTYNEQFF. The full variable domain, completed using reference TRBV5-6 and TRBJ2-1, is DAGVTQSPTHLIKTRGQQVTLRCSPKSGHDTVSWYQQALGQGPQFIFQYYEEEERQRGNFPDRFSGHQFPNYSSELNVNALLLGDSALYLCASSLGPTYNEQFFGPGTRLTVL.

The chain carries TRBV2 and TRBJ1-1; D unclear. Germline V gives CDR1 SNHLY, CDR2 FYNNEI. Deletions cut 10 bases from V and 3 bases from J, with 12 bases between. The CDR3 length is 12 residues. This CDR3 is CATRAGDTEAFF. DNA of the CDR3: TGTGCCACCCGGGCCGGGGACACTGAAGCTTTCTTT.

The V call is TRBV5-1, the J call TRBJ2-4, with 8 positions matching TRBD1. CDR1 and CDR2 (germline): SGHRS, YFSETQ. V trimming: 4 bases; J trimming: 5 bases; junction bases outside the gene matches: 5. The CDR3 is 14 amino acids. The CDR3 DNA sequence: TGCGCCAGCAGCCCGGGGACAGGAGAAAACATTCAGTACTTC. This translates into CASSPGTGENIQYF.

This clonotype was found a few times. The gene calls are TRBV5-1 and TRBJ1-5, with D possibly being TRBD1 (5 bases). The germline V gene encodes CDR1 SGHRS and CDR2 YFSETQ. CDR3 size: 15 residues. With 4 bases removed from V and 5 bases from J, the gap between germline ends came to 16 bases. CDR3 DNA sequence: TGCGCCAGCAGCCCAACGGTGGGGGTAGATCAGCCCCAGCATTTT. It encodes CASSPTVGVDQPQHF.

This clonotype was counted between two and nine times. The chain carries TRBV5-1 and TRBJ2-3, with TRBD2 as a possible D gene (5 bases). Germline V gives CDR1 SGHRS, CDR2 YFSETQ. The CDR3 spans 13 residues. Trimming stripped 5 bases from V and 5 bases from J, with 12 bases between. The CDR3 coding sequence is TGCGCCAGCAGAGAACGGAGCGGAGATACGCAGTATTTT. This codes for CASRERSGDTQYF.

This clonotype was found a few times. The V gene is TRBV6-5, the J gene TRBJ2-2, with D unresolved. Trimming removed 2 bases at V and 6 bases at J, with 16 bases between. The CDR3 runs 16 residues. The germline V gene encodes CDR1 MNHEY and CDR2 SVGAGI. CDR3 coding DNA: TGTGCCAGCAGTTACGGCAGCAGAAGGTTTCCCGGGGAGCTGTTTTTT. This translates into CASSYGSRRFPGELFF.

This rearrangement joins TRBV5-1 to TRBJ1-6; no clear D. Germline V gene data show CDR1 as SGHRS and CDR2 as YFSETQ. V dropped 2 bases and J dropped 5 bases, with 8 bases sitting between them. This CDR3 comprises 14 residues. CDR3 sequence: CASSFAPNNSPLHF. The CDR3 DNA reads TGCGCCAGCAGCTTCGCGCCGAATAATTCACCCCTCCACTTT. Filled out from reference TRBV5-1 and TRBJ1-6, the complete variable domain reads KAGVTQTPRYLIKTRGQQVTLSCSPISGHRSVSWYQQTPGQGLQFLFEYFSETQRNKGNFPGRFSGRQFSNSRSEMNVSTLELGDSALYLCASSFAPNNSPLHFGNGTRLTVT.

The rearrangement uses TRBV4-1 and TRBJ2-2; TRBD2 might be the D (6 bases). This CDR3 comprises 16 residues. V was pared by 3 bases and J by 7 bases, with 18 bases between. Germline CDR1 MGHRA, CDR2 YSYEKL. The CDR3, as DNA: TGCGCCAGCAGCCAGTCCTTGGGGCGGGGAAGCGGGGAGCTGTTTTTT. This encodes CASSQSLGRGSGELFF.

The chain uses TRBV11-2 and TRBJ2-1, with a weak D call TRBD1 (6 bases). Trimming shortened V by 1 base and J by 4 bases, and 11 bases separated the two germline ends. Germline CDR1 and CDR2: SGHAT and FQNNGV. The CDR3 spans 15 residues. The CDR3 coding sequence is TGTGCCAGCAGCTTAGCCGGACAGAGATACAATGAGCAGTTCTTC. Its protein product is CASSLAGQRYNEQFF. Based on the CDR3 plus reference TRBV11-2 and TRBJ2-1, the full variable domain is EAGVAQSPRYKIIEKRQSVAFWCNPISGHATLYWYQQILGQGPKLLIQFQNNGVVDDSQLPKDRFSAERLKGVDSTLKIQPAKLEDSAVYLCASSLAGQRYNEQFFGPGTRLTVL.